This entry lists 27 T cell receptor beta chains sequenced from one sample in a study of response to subunit inactivated influenza vaccine. From the RT-PCR reads, TCRdb called clonotypes with MiXCR, one entry per CDR3 protein. The table shows approximately 160,000 distinct CDR3 sequences, with about 10% occurring only once. The sequencing used CD8+ T cells sorted from PBMCs, collected less than 30 months after vaccination. These receptor sequences come from a man between 50 and 75 years old who received an inactivated influenza vaccine.

This clonotype was recorded a few times. This chain connects TRBV7-6 to TRBJ2-5; the match to TRBD2 covers 10 bases. CDR1 and CDR2 from the germline V gene are SGHVS and FNYEAQ. The CDR3 is 17 residues long. The ends lost 0 bases at V and 1 base at J; junction bases unmatched: 5. CDR3 DNA: TGTGCCAGCAGCTTAGCCCAGGGACTAGCGAGCCAAGAGACCCAGTACTTC. This codes for CASSLAQGLASQETQYF.

J is TRBJ2-1 and V is TRBV12-3 or TRBV12-4; 14 bases are a match to TRBD2. Trimming at V came to 8 bases and at J to 0 bases, leaving 9 bases not matched to a gene. This CDR3 has 18 residues. CDR3 nucleotide sequence: TGTGCCAGCTGTCCGGGGACTAGCGGGGGCCTCTCCTACAATGAGCAGTTCTTC. This gives the protein CASCPGTSGGLSYNEQFF.

The V gene is TRBV29-1, the J gene TRBJ1-1; D call uncertain. Germline V CDR1 and CDR2: SQVTM, ANQGSEA. The CDR3 has 10 amino acids. Deletions cut 4 bases from V and 8 bases from J, with 8 bases between. The CDR3 here is CSVVEDEAFF. In DNA, the CDR3 is TGCAGCGTTGTGGAGGACGAAGCTTTCTTT.

This chain joins TRBV7-9 and TRBJ2-5, with TRBD1 matching over 9 bases. The germline V gene has CDR1 SEHNR and CDR2 FQNEAQ (reference sequence). The CDR3 totals 15 residues. The junction had 7 bases not matched to a gene; V was cut back by 3 bases and J by 5 bases. The CDR3 DNA sequence: TGTGCCAGCAGCTTCCTACAGGGGGCAGGGGAGACCCAGTACTTC. Protein product: CASSFLQGAGETQYF.

This clonotype was seen ten or more times. The chain uses TRBV10-3 and TRBJ2-3, with 10 bases matching TRBD2. The germline gives CDR1 ENHRY, CDR2 SYGVKD. V shed 3 bases and J 2 bases; nucleotides not matched to a gene: 5. The CDR3 contains 16 residues. CDR3: CAISDRLAGLTDTQYF. DNA of the CDR3: TGTGCCATCAGTGACAGACTAGCGGGCCTCACAGATACGCAGTATTTT.

This clonotype was counted many times. The chain joins TRBV20-1 to TRBJ1-2; D gene uncertain. Germline V gene sequence: CDR1 DFQATT, CDR2 SNEGSKA (reference sequence). This CDR3 comprises 13 residues. Trimming stripped 0 bases from V and 4 bases from J, with 9 bases between. CDR3 sequence (DNA): TGCAGTGCTAGAGATCGGGCCGGCTATGGCTACACCTTC. This gives the protein CSARDRAGYGYTF.

This clonotype was seen a handful of times. V usage is TRBV28 and J usage is TRBJ1-4; D is unclear. V lost 6 bases to trimming and J lost 9 bases, with 17 bases between them. The CDR3 contains 14 residues. CDR1 and CDR2 from the germline V gene are MDHEN and SYDVKM. This CDR3 reads CASSSDGYGQKLFF. Here the CDR3 DNA reads TGTGCCAGCAGCTCGGATGGGTACGGGCAAAAACTGTTTTTT.

In this sample, this clonotype turned up many times. This sequence joins TRBV7-6 and TRBJ1-4; D might be TRBD1 (6 bases). CDR3 length: 14 residues. Deletions cut 4 bases from V and 8 bases from J, with 14 bases between. The germline V gene has CDR1 SGHVS and CDR2 FNYEAQ. The CDR3 reads CASSSYRADEKLFF. In DNA form, the CDR3 reads TGTGCCAGCAGCTCTTACAGGGCGGACGAAAAACTGTTTTTT.

The chain joins TRBV20-1 to TRBJ1-5, with TRBD1 matching 9 bases. Losses at the gene ends were 3 bases for V and 0 bases for J; bases not matched to a gene: 3. The CDR3 consists of 15 residues. CDR1 and CDR2 (germline): DFQATT, SNEGSKA (reference sequence). CDR3 in DNA: TGCAGTGCTAGGGGGACAGGGACTAGCAATCAGCCCCAGCATTTT. This gives the protein CSARGTGTSNQPQHF.

J is TRBJ2-1 and V is TRBV19; 12 bases line up with TRBD2. The trim removed 6 bases at V and 2 bases at J, leaving 2 bases unmatched. The CDR3 consists of 15 residues. The germline gives CDR1 LNHDA, CDR2 SQIVND (reference sequence). CDR3 amino acids: CASRSSGGAYNEQFF. CDR3 DNA: TGTGCCAGTAGGTCTAGCGGGGGGGCCTACAATGAGCAGTTCTTC. Complete variable domain (other parts from reference TRBV19 and TRBJ2-1): DGGITQSPKYLFRKEGQNVTLSCEQNLNHDAMYWYRQDPGQGLRLIYYSQIVNDFQKGDIAEGYSVSREKKESFPLTVTSAQKNPTAFYLCASRSSGGAYNEQFFGPGTRLTVL.

The gene calls are TRBV7-6 and TRBJ2-1; D is unclear. The V end lost 1 base, the J end lost 6 bases, and 10 bases lay between the germline ends. The CDR3 extends over 14 amino acids. Germline V gene sequence: CDR1 SGHVS, CDR2 FNYEAQ. The CDR3 coding sequence is TGTGCCAGCAGCTTAGGCCCTGTTGGCAATGAGCAGTTCTTC. This translates into CASSLGPVGNEQFF.

Many counts were recorded for this clonotype. This chain uses TRBV19 with TRBJ2-7; 11 bases match TRBD2. This CDR3 is 14 amino acids long. Germline V CDR1 and CDR2: LNHDA, SQIVND (reference sequence). The ends lost 2 bases at V and 3 bases at J; junction bases unmatched: 0. CDR3 nucleotides: TGTGCCAGTAGTATAACTAGCGGGAGCTACGAGCAGTACTTC. Encoded protein: CASSITSGSYEQYF.

The rearrangement joins TRBV15 to TRBJ2-1; D is uncertain. Germline V gives CDR1 LNHNV, CDR2 YYDKDF (reference sequence). Between the trimmed V and J ends, which lost 6 bases and 7 bases, there was a span of 7 bases. The CDR3 consists of 11 residues. The CDR3 reads CATRGGNEQFF. CDR3 sequence (DNA): TGTGCCACCAGGGGTGGGAATGAGCAGTTCTTC.

The gene calls are TRBV7-2 and TRBJ1-2; D is unclear. This CDR3 has 13 residues. Per germline, CDR1 SGHTA and CDR2 FQGNSA. Trimming left V 2 bases short and J 2 bases short, with 6 bases between. CDR3 amino acids: CASSLLDNYGYTF. The CDR3 DNA reads as TGTGCCAGCAGCTTACTGGACAACTATGGCTACACCTTC.

A word on this clonotype: At one boundary the junction diverges from the germline segment, which might be a read error. The chain links TRBV9 to TRBJ2-2, with a tentative D call TRBD2 (6 bases). The germline CDR1 and CDR2 sequences are SGDLS and YYNGEE. The CDR3 has 13 amino acids. CDR3 sequence (DNA): TGTGCCAGCAGCGTAGCGGACGGCGGGAAGCTGTTTTTT. Its translation is CASSVADGGKLFF.

There are a few counts of this clonotype. V usage is TRBV7-2 and J usage is TRBJ1-4, with D hard to call. The CDR3 is 11 amino acids. The germline CDR1 and CDR2 sequences are SGHTA and FQGNSA. Trimming pared 1 base from V and 14 bases from J, leaving 8 bases between. The CDR3 nucleotides are TGTGCCAGCAGCTTAGGGGTTGGGCTGTTTTTT. This translates into CASSLGVGLFF.

The gene calls are TRBV25-1 and TRBJ2-1; D remains ambiguous. The V gene's germline CDR1 is MGHDK and CDR2 SYGVNS. The length of the CDR3 is 15 residues. V lost 4 bases to trimming and J lost 5 bases, with 15 bases between them. The CDR3 DNA follows: TGTGCCAGCAGTGTTGTGGGGTATGAGGACAATGAGCAGTTCTTC. This encodes CASSVVGYEDNEQFF.

This clonotype was observed a handful of times. The J gene is TRBJ2-7, the V gene TRBV20-1; 13 bases are shared with TRBD2. Trimming took 0 bases from V and 4 from J; bases not matched to a gene: 9. The CDR3 is made up of 17 amino acids. Germline CDR1 reads DFQATT; CDR2 reads SNEGSKA (reference sequence). The CDR3 here is CSARDLTGTSGIYEQYF. In DNA form, the CDR3 reads TGCAGTGCTAGAGATCTTACGGGGACTAGCGGGATTTACGAGCAGTACTTC.

The V call is TRBV5-1, the J call TRBJ1-1, with D possibly being TRBD1 (6 bases). Trimming shortened V by 4 bases and J by 0 bases, and 10 bases separated the two germline ends. The germline V gene encodes CDR1 SGHRS and CDR2 YFSETQ. The CDR3 totals 14 residues. For the CDR3, the DNA is TGCGCCAGCAGCGGTGGACAGTTGAACACTGAAGCTTTCTTT. The encoded protein is CASSGGQLNTEAFF. The full variable domain, rest sourced from reference TRBV5-1 and TRBJ1-1, is KAGVTQTPRYLIKTRGQQVTLSCSPISGHRSVSWYQQTPGQGLQFLFEYFSETQRNKGNFPGRFSGRQFSNSRSEMNVSTLELGDSALYLCASSGGQLNTEAFFGQGTRLTVV.

This clonotype was picked up a small number of times. The CDR3 nucleotides read TGTGCCAGCAGACCTACAGGGGCCTACGAGCAGTACTTC. It is translated as CASRPTGAYEQYF. This chain connects TRBV7-2 to TRBJ2-7; 7 bases match TRBD1. The junction had 4 bases not matched to a gene; V was cut back by 6 bases and J by 2 bases. Germline CDR1 is SGHTA and CDR2 is FQGNSA. This CDR3 spans 13 amino acids. The variable domain in full, with the rest retrieved from reference TRBV7-2 and TRBJ2-7, is GAGVSQSPSNKVTEKGKDVELRCDPISGHTALYWYRQSLGQGLEFLIYFQGNSAPDKSGLPSDRFSAERTGGSVSTLTIQRTQQEDSAVYLCASRPTGAYEQYFGPGTRLTVT.

The chain recombines TRBV4-2 with TRBJ2-5; a weak D match, TRBD2 (6 bases). Trimming pared 0 bases from V and 5 bases from J, leaving 10 bases between. This CDR3 is 14 amino acids long. Germline loops: CDR1 LGHNA, CDR2 YNFKEQ. CDR3 sequence reads: CASSQDRAGETQYF. In DNA, the CDR3 is TGTGCCAGCAGCCAAGATCGAGCGGGTGAGACCCAGTACTTC.

This clonotype was seen repeatedly, ten times or more. The genes are TRBV4-3 and TRBJ2-2, with TRBD2 as a possible D gene (7 bases). Deletions cut 0 bases from V and 3 bases from J, with 11 bases between. The CDR3 loop spans 16 amino acids. Germline CDR1 is LGHNA and CDR2 is YSLEER. The CDR3 protein is CASSQDWGGHTGELFF. CDR3 bases: TGCGCCAGCAGCCAAGATTGGGGGGGGCACACCGGGGAGCTGTTTTTT.

This chain joins TRBV4-1 and TRBJ2-7, with D unclear. Germline loops: CDR1 MGHRA, CDR2 YSYEKL. Trimming cost V 0 bases and J 3 bases, with 12 bases left between them. CDR3 size: 15 residues. The CDR3 loop reads CASSQEGGDGYEQYF. CDR3 sequence (DNA): TGCGCCAGCAGCCAAGAAGGCGGAGATGGCTACGAGCAGTACTTC.

V and J are TRBV9 and TRBJ2-7; 10 bases line up with TRBD2. The CDR3 is made up of 19 amino acids. Germline loops: CDR1 SGDLS, CDR2 YYNGEE. V lost 0 bases and J lost 0; bases outside the gene matches: 12. The CDR3 region has the DNA TGTGCCAGCAGCGTAGGACAGACCTGGACTAGCGGAAACTCCTACGAGCAGTACTTC. This sequence encodes CASSVGQTWTSGNSYEQYF.

This clonotype was observed at least ten times. The chain is built from TRBV12-3 or TRBV12-4 and TRBJ2-6, with TRBD1 identical over 10 bases. CDR3 length: 17 residues. V was clipped by 5 bases and J by 2 bases; unmatched bases: 6. The CDR3 bases are TGTGCCAGCAGTCCGGGACAGGGGAATCCTGGGGCCAACGTCCTGACTTTC. It is translated as CASSPGQGNPGANVLTF.

This clonotype came up a few times. The V and J genes are TRBV20-1 and TRBJ2-7; 11 bases fit TRBD2. From germline, CDR1 is DFQATT and CDR2 SNEGSKA (reference sequence). J was trimmed by 7 bases and V by 2 bases; bases with no gene match: 10. CDR3 length equals 15 residues. Here the CDR3 reads CSARRLAGGEGEQYF. CDR3 nucleotide sequence: TGCAGTGCTAGACGGTTAGCGGGAGGGGAGGGAGAGCAGTACTTC.

Notes on this clonotype: A much larger clone differs by one base, so this may be a read error. The chain recombines TRBV21-1 with TRBJ2-5; the table gives TRBD1 as D, unverified against the DNA. TRBV21-1 is a pseudogene segment. The CDR3 extends over 16 amino acids. The chain's CDR3 is CASSGLKRRGQETQYF. In DNA, the CDR3 is TGTGCCAGCAGCGGATTAAAACGGCGGGGGCAAGAGACCCAGTACTTC.